The 20 T cell receptor beta chains below were found in one sample sequenced in a study of PD-L1 blockade in urothelial cancer. Profiled with immunoSEQ multiplex PCR; TCRdb holds only in-frame clones, not every one. The table includes some 100,000 clones, roughly nine tenths detected once. The specimen was PBMCs, collected around atezolizumab (anti-PD-L1) treatment. The receptor set was obtained from a woman aged 80 or over with urothelial cancer.

The gene calls are TRBV5-1 and TRBJ2-5; the match to TRBD2 covers 7 bases. V lost 5 bases to trimming and J lost 5 bases; unmatched junction nucleotides: 9. Per the germline V gene, CDR1 is SGHRS and CDR2 is YFSETQ. The CDR3 length is 14 residues. DNA of the CDR3: TGCGCCAGCAGAGCGGGAATAAGTGGGGAGACCCAGTACTTC. Translated: CASRAGISGETQYF.

The chain combines TRBV28 with TRBJ1-1, with a weak D call TRBD1 (5 bases). The V end was cut by 5 bases, the J end by 0 bases, with 13 bases between. CDR3 size: 15 residues. Germline-derived CDR1 and CDR2 are MDHEN and SYDVKM. The CDR3 bases are TGTGCCAGCAGTACACCGACAGTCATGAACACTGAAGCTTTCTTT. It specifies CASSTPTVMNTEAFF.

This chain connects TRBV18 to TRBJ2-1; 7 bases map to TRBD1. CDR3 length equals 15 residues. Per germline, CDR1 KGHSH and CDR2 LQKENI. V shed 1 base, J shed 6 bases, and the junction held 6 bases outside the gene matches. The CDR3 DNA reads TGTGCCAGCTCACCACGGACAGGTCGTGGCAATGAGCAGTTCTTC. As protein: CASSPRTGRGNEQFF.

The chain couples TRBV4-1 to TRBJ2-5, with 8 bases aligning to TRBD2. J was trimmed by 5 bases and V by 3 bases; bases with no gene match: 8. The CDR3 length is 15 residues. Germline loops: CDR1 MGHRA, CDR2 YSYEKL. The CDR3 loop reads CASSQREAPSETQYF. The CDR3 DNA is TGCGCCAGCAGCCAGCGGGAGGCCCCCTCGGAGACCCAGTACTTC.

J is TRBJ1-5 and V is TRBV4-2, with 7 bases that match TRBD1. CDR1 is LGHNA and CDR2 is YNFKEQ in the germline V gene. V trimming: 0 bases; J trimming: 4 bases; junction bases outside the gene matches: 3. The length of the CDR3 is 15 residues. CDR3 amino acids: CASSQDWDSNQPQHF. DNA for the CDR3: TGTGCCAGCAGCCAAGATTGGGACAGTAATCAGCCCCAGCATTTT.

The CDR3 DNA is TGTGCCACCAGAGCGGGAGTTAACGAGCAGTACTTC. Protein product: CATRAGVNEQYF. This rearrangement joins TRBV7-8 to TRBJ2-7; TRBD2 aligns across 8 bases. The ends lost 10 bases at V and 5 bases at J; junction bases unmatched: 7. Germline assignment: CDR1 SGHVS and CDR2 FQNEAQ. This CDR3 has 12 residues. The variable domain in full, completed from reference TRBV7-8 and TRBJ2-7, reads GAGVSQSPRYKVAKRGQDVALRCDPISGHVSLFWYQQALGQGPEFLTYFQNEAQLDKSGLPSDRFFAERPEGSVSTLKIQRTQQEDSAVYLCATRAGVNEQYFGPGTRLTVT.

The chain uses TRBV18 and TRBJ2-5; TRBD1 agrees at 7 bases. Germline V gene sequence: CDR1 KGHSH, CDR2 LQKENI. Unmatched junction bases numbered 10, after V lost 3 bases and J lost 9 bases. The CDR3 loop spans 14 amino acids. CDR3 residues: CASSPGQRNRAQYF. In DNA, the CDR3 is TGTGCCAGCTCACCGGGACAGAGGAACAGGGCCCAGTACTTC.

This sequence joins TRBV5-4 and TRBJ1-4, with D maybe TRBD1 (5 bases). V lost 5 bases, J lost 5 bases, and 16 bases lay in between. Germline V gene lookup returns CDR1 SGHNT and CDR2 YYREEE (reference sequence). The CDR3 is 15 residues long. CDR3 residues: CASRLWGGSNEKLFF. CDR3 in DNA: TGTGCCAGCAGGCTTTGGGGGGGATCGAATGAAAAACTGTTTTTT.

The V and J genes are TRBV15 and TRBJ2-7; D is possibly TRBD1 (5 bases). The CDR3 loop spans 14 amino acids. CDR1 is LNHNV and CDR2 is YYDKDF in the germline V gene (reference sequence). V was shortened by 5 bases and J by 5 bases, with 16 bases between the two germline ends. In DNA, the CDR3 is TGTGCCACCAGCCGGTTGGGCAGGGTGGACGAGCAGTACTTC. It specifies CATSRLGRVDEQYF.

This clone was detected only a few times. The rearrangement uses TRBV9 and TRBJ1-5; possibly TRBD1 for D (6 bases). Germline loops: CDR1 SGDLS, CDR2 YYNGEE. V lost 4 bases, J lost 7 bases, and 18 bases lay in between. The length of the CDR3 is 15 residues. The CDR3 reads CASSPSLGAGQPQHF. Here the CDR3 DNA reads TGTGCCAGCAGCCCCTCACTGGGGGCCGGCCAGCCCCAGCATTTT.

The chain recombines TRBV11-2 with TRBJ1-2; D might be TRBD1 (6 bases). V was shortened by 5 bases and J by 8 bases, with 12 bases between the two germline ends. The germline gives CDR1 SGHAT, CDR2 FQNNGV. The CDR3 covers 12 residues. The CDR3 here is CASSREGDGYTF. CDR3 nucleotide sequence: TGTGCCAGCAGCCGAGAGGGGGACGGCTACACCTTC.

The rearrangement uses TRBV6-1 and TRBJ2-7, with a possible D match to TRBD1 (5 bases). V lost 2 bases, J lost 0 bases, and 17 bases lay in between. Germline lookup yields CDR1 MNHNS and CDR2 SASEGT. The CDR3 extends over 17 amino acids. CDR3 sequence reads: CASSEIGRGRASYEQYF. Written as DNA, the CDR3 is TGTGCCAGCAGTGAAATAGGGCGAGGCAGGGCCTCCTACGAGCAGTACTTC.

This rearrangement joins TRBV19 to TRBJ2-2; D might be TRBD2 (6 bases). The V and J ends lost 7 bases and 5 bases respectively, with 14 bases between them. CDR3 size: 14 residues. CDR1 LNHDA and CDR2 SQIVND come from the germline V gene (reference sequence). The CDR3 coding sequence is TGTGCCAGTACCGAGGAGGGTCGAACCGGGGAGCTGTTTTTT. Its protein is CASTEEGRTGELFF. The full variable domain, completed using reference TRBV19 and TRBJ2-2, is DGGITQSPKYLFRKEGQNVTLSCEQNLNHDAMYWYRQDPGQGLRLIYYSQIVNDFQKGDIAEGYSVSREKKESFPLTVTSAQKNPTAFYLCASTEEGRTGELFFGEGSRLTVL.

This clone was seen a single time. The V call is TRBV18, the J call TRBJ1-3, with 7 nucleotides matching TRBD1. Per germline, CDR1 KGHSH and CDR2 LQKENI. The CDR3 covers 15 residues. With 4 bases clipped from V and 3 bases from J, the junction kept 6 bases outside the gene matches. The CDR3 loop reads CASSQKTGNGNTIYF. The CDR3 DNA reads as TGTGCCAGCTCACAAAAGACAGGGAATGGAAACACCATATATTTT.

The genes are TRBV27 and TRBJ2-1, with 11 bases aligning to TRBD1. J lost 5 bases, V lost 5 bases, and 5 bases had no gene match. Germline V gene data show CDR1 as MNHEY and CDR2 as SMNVEV (reference sequence). CDR3 length: 15 amino acids. CDR3 nucleotides: TGTGCCAGCAGTCCGGGGACAGGGGGTAACAATGAGCAGTTCTTC. Protein sequence: CASSPGTGGNNEQFF.

The chain employs TRBV7-6 and TRBJ1-1; 9 bases fit TRBD1. The length of the CDR3 is 15 residues. Germline V gene data show CDR1 as SGHVS and CDR2 as FNYEAQ. Trimming cost V 5 bases and J 6 bases; bases outside gene matches: 10. Here the CDR3 DNA reads TGTGCCAGCAGCCAACAACTACAGGGGGCGGCTGAAGCTTTCTTT. Its translation: CASSQQLQGAAEAFF. The full variable domain, in which reference TRBV7-6 and TRBJ1-1 provide the parts outside the CDR3, is GAGVSQSPRYKVTKRGQDVALRCDPISGHVSLYWYRQALGQGPEFLTYFNYEAQQDKSGLPNDRFSAERPEGSISTLTIQRTEQRDSAMYRCASSQQLQGAAEAFFGQGTRLTVV.

The chain joins TRBV15 to TRBJ2-5; 8 bases align to TRBD2. The V segment lost 0 bases and the J segment 5 bases; nucleotides outside the gene matches: 11. Germline loops: CDR1 LNHNV, CDR2 YYDKDF (reference sequence). The CDR3 consists of 17 residues. The CDR3 spells CATSRDVGGRLAETQYF. The CDR3 DNA reads TGTGCCACCAGCAGAGACGTGGGCGGGAGGCTTGCTGAGACCCAGTACTTC.

V and J are TRBV19 and TRBJ2-3; 10 bases align to TRBD2. V was clipped by 0 bases and J by 4 bases; unmatched bases: 7. CDR3 length equals 17 residues. CDR1 and CDR2 (germline): LNHDA, SQIVND (reference sequence). The CDR3 reads CASSIDLLAGVADTQYF. The DNA of the CDR3 is TGTGCCAGTAGTATAGATTTGCTAGCGGGAGTGGCAGATACGCAGTATTTT.

The chain couples TRBV27 to TRBJ2-7; tentatively, D is TRBD2 (6 bases). The CDR3 spans 15 residues. V was trimmed by 3 bases and J by 2 bases, leaving 14 bases between them. Germline V gene data show CDR1 as MNHEY and CDR2 as SMNVEV (reference sequence). The CDR3 region has the DNA TGTGCCAGCAGTTTGGGAACTAGCCGAACCTACGAGCAGTACTTC. It codes for CASSLGTSRTYEQYF.

The chain joins TRBV9 to TRBJ2-7, with 10 bases that match TRBD2. This CDR3 is 18 amino acids long. Losses at the gene ends were 0 bases for V and 4 bases for J; bases not matched to a gene: 13. Germline V gene lookup returns CDR1 SGDLS and CDR2 YYNGEE. The CDR3 region has the DNA TGTGCCAGCAGCGTAGGGACTAGCGGCGCTCTCCCGGGGTACGAGCAGTACTTC. Translated, it gives CASSVGTSGALPGYEQYF.